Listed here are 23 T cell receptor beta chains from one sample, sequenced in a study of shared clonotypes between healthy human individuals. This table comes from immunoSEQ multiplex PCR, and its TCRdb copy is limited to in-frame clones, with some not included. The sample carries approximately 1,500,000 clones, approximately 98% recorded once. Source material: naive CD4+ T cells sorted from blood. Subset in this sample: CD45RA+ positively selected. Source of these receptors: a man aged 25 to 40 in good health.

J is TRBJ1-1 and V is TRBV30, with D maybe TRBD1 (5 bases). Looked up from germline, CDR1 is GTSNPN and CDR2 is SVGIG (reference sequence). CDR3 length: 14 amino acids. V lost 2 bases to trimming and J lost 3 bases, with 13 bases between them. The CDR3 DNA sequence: TGTGCCTGGAGTACCAGGGCCCCTTACACTGAAGCTTTCTTT. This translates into CAWSTRAPYTEAFF.

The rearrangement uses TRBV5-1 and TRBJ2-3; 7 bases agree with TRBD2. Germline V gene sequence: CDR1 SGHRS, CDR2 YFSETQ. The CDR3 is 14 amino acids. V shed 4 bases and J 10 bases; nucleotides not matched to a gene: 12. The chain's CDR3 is CASSKGLGGGSQYF. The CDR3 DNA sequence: TGCGCCAGCAGCAAAGGACTAGGAGGAGGTTCGCAGTATTTT.

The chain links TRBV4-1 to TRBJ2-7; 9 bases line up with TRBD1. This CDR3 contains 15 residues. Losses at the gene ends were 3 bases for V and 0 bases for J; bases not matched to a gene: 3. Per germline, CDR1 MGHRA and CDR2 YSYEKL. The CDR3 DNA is TGCGCCAGCAGCCAGCCGGGACAGGGCTCCTACGAGCAGTACTTC. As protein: CASSQPGQGSYEQYF.

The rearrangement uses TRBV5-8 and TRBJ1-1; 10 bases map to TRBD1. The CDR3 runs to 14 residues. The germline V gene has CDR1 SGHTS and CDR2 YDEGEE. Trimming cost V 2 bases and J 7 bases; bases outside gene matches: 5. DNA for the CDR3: TGTGCCAGCAGCTTCCTAGGGACAGGGGTTGAAGCTTTCTTT. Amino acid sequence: CASSFLGTGVEAFF.

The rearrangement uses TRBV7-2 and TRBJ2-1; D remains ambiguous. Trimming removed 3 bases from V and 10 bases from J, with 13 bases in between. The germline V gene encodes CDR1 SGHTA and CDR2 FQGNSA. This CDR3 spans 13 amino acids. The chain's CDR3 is CASSLYGGPEQFF. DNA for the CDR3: TGTGCCAGCAGCTTGTACGGCGGCCCGGAGCAGTTCTTC.

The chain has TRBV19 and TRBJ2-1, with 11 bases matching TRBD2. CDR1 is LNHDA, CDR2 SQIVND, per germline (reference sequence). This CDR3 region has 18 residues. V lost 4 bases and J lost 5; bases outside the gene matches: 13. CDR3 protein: CASSTIGGTSGRDNEQFF. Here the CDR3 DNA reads TGTGCCAGTAGTACAATAGGGGGAACTAGCGGGAGAGACAATGAGCAGTTCTTC. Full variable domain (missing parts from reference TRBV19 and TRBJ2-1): DGGITQSPKYLFRKEGQNVTLSCEQNLNHDAMYWYRQDPGQGLRLIYYSQIVNDFQKGDIAEGYSVSREKKESFPLTVTSAQKNPTAFYLCASSTIGGTSGRDNEQFFGPGTRLTVL.

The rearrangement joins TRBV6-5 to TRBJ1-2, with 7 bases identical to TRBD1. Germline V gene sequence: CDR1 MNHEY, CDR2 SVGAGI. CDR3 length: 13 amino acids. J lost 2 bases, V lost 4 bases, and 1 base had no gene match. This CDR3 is CASSWTGNYGYTF. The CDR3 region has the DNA TGTGCCAGCAGTTGGACAGGAAACTATGGCTACACCTTC.

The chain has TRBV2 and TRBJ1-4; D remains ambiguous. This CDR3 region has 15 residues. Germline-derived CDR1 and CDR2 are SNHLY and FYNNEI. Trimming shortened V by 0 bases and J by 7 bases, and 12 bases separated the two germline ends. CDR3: CASSEALGSGEKLFF. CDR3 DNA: TGTGCCAGCAGTGAAGCGCTGGGGTCCGGTGAAAAACTGTTTTTT.

DNA of the CDR3: TGCAGTGCTAGTCAGGACGAGCAGTACTTC. Translating it yields CSASQDEQYF. The J gene is TRBJ2-7, the V gene TRBV20-1; no clear D gene. The V and J ends lost 3 bases and 5 bases respectively, with 5 bases between them. The CDR3 is 10 amino acids. The germline V gene encodes CDR1 DFQATT and CDR2 SNEGSKA (reference sequence).

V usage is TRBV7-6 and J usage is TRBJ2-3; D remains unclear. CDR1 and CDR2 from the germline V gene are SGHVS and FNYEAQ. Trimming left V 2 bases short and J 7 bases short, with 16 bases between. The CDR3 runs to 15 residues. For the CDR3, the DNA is TGTGCCAGCAGCTTATCGAGCTCCCGAAGCAATACGCAGTATTTT. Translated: CASSLSSSRSNTQYF.

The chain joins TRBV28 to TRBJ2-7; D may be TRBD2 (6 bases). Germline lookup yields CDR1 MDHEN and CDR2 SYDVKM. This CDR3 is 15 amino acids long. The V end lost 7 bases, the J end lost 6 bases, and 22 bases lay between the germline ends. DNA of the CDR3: TGTGCCAGCACCTTGGGGGGTCCTCCCTTATCCGAGCAGTACTTC. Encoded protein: CASTLGGPPLSEQYF.

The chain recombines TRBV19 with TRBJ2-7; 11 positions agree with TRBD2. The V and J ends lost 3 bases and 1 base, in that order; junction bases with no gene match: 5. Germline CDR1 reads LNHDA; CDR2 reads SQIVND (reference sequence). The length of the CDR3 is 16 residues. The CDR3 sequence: CASSILAGGPSYEQYF. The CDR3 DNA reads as TGTGCCAGTAGTATCTTAGCGGGAGGGCCTTCCTACGAGCAGTACTTC.

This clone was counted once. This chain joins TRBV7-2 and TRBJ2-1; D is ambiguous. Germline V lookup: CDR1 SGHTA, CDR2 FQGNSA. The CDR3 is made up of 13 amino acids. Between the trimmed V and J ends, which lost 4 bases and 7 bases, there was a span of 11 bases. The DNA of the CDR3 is TGTGCCAGCAGCTCCTCCCAAGTGAATGAGCAGTTCTTC. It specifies CASSSSQVNEQFF.

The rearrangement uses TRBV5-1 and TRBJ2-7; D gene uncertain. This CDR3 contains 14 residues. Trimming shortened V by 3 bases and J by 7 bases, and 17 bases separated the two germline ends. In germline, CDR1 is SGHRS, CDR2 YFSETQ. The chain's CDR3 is CASSYATRLGEQYF. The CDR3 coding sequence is TGCGCCAGCAGCTACGCGACGCGCTTAGGAGAGCAGTACTTC.

CDR3 in DNA: TGTGCCTCGGAGTCGATGGACAGGTTAAACGTC. Residues: CASESMDRLNV. This rearrangement joins TRBV30 to TRBJ2-7; 7 bases map to TRBD1. Germline assignment: CDR1 GTSNPN and CDR2 SVGIG (reference sequence). CDR3 length: 11 amino acids.

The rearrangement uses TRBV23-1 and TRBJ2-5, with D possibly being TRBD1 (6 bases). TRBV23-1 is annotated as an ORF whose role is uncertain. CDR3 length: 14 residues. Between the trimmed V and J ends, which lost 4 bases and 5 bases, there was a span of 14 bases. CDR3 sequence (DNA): TGCGCCAGCAGTCGTAAAACAGGGAAGGAGACCCAGTACTTC. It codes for CASSRKTGKETQYF.

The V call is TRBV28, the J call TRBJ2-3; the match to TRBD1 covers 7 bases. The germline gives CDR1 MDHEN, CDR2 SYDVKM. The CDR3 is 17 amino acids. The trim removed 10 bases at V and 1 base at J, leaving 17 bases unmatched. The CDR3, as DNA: TGTGCCACCCGAGAGGGGGCACAGACTAAGGGCACAGATACGCAGTATTTT. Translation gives CATREGAQTKGTDTQYF.

The CDR3: CASSGTGGRIQYF. The CDR3 region has the DNA TGTGCCAGCAGTGGGACAGGGGGCCGCATTCAGTACTTC. V and J are TRBV6-5 and TRBJ2-4; 12 positions agree with TRBD1. Trimming cost V 5 bases and J 9 bases; bases outside gene matches: 2. Germline CDR1 reads MNHEY; CDR2 reads SVGAGI. The CDR3 extends over 13 amino acids.

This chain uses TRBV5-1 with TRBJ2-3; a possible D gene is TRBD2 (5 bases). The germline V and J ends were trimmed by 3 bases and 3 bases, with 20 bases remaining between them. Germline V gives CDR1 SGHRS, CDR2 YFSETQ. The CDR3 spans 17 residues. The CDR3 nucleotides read TGCGCCAGCAGCTCCGAGGGTGGTGGTGTGGGGACAGATACGCAGTATTTT. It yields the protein CASSSEGGGVGTDTQYF.

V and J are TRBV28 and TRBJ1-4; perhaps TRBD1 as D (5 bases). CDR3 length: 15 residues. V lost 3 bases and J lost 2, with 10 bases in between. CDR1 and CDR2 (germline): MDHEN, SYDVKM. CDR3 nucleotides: TGTGCCAGCAGTTTTAGGGCAGGGACTAATGAAAAACTGTTTTTT. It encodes CASSFRAGTNEKLFF.

CDR3 in amino acids: CASSESMLGNEQYF. The CDR3 coding sequence is TGTGCCAGCAGTGAAAGTATGCTCGGGAACGAGCAGTACTTC. V gene TRBV6-1 combines with J gene TRBJ2-7, with D possibly TRBD2 on 5 matching bases. Trimming shortened V by 2 bases and J by 5 bases, and 13 bases separated the two germline ends. CDR3 size: 14 residues. The germline V gene has CDR1 MNHNS and CDR2 SASEGT.

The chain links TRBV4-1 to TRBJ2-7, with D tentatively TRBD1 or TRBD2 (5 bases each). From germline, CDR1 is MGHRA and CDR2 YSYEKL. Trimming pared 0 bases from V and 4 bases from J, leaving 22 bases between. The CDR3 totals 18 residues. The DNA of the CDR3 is TGCGCCAGCAGCCAAGAAAAGACCTCTAGAGGGGCGGCTTACGAGCAGTACTTC. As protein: CASSQEKTSRGAAYEQYF.

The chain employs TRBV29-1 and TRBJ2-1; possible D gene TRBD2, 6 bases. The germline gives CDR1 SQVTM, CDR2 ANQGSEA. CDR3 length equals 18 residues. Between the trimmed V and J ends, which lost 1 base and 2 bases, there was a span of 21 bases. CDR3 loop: CSVEGEDSSGITYNEQFF. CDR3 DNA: TGCAGCGTTGAAGGCGAGGATAGTAGCGGCATAACCTACAATGAGCAGTTCTTC.